This paragraph reports one T cell receptor beta chain. What it recognizes is unknown. The sample comes from a study of T cell responses to AZD1222 COVID-19 vaccine. General study results and limits: Repertoire samples came only from after the peak T cell response. Seropositive status at baseline applied to only 5 to 7 AZD1222 recipients. Within unmutated variant regions lay the reported targets of nearly half of spike-specific TCRs.

The J segment lost 1 base and the V segment lost 5 bases, leaving 5 bases of the junction unmatched. CDR1 and CDR2 (germline): SGHVS, FNYEAQ. This CDR3 has 16 residues. Some second doses came at about 4 weeks and others at about 12 weeks; these were pooled. Profiling relied on immunoSEQ multiplex PCR, and the TCRdb table lists in-frame clones only, not all of them. The sample includes roughly 270,000 clones, almost 95% seen only once; the top ten take about 0.5%. Sequences were derived from peripheral blood, sampled 28 days after the second AZD1222 dose. This chain connects TRBV7-6 to TRBJ1-5; 10 positions agree with TRBD1. The TCR was taken from an adult who received the AZD1222 COVID-19 vaccine. The CDR3 is CASSQADRGSNQPQHF. CDR3 nucleotide sequence: TGTGCCAGCAGCCAAGCGGACAGGGGGAGCAATCAGCCCCAGCATTTT.